A selection of T cell receptor beta chains follows, all from one sample in a study of early T cells in non-severe SARS-CoV-2 infection. TCRdb redid the calling of the 5' RACE reads with MiXCR, one entry per CDR3 protein. The sample records under 30,000 distinct CDR3 sequences, 5% being singletons. Specimen: whole blood. These receptors came from an adult who was a healthcare worker with PCR-confirmed SARS-CoV-2 infection or an uninfected control (not recorded which). Each CDR3 is given with its conserved first and last residue. A D gene is named only where the DNA matches it firmly. The size of a clone is reported for some rows only, either as once, few or many, or as a class for expanded clones.

J,V,size,D,DNA,CDR3
TRBJ2-5,TRBV6-6,many,TRBD2,TGTGCCAGCAAACCGGGACTAGCGGGGGCGAGGGAGACCCAGTACTTC,CASKPGLAGARETQYF
TRBJ1-1,TRBV6-1,.,.,TGTGCCAGCAATTTTGGGAACACTGAAGCTTTCTTT,CASNFGNTEAFF
TRBJ1-4,TRBV10-3,many,.,TGTGCCATCAGTGGTGCCGCTAATGAAAAACTGTTTTTT,CAISGAANEKLFF
TRBJ1-6,TRBV12-3/TRBV12-4,many,TRBD1,TGTGCCAGCAGTTTTGGGACAGGGCGGCATTCACCCCTCCACTTT,CASSFGTGRHSPLHF
TRBJ2-2,TRBV5-5,many,TRBD1,TGTGCCAGCAGCTCGGGACAGCCAACCGGGGAGCTGTTTTTT,CASSSGQPTGELFF
TRBJ1-6,TRBV6-1,many,.,TGTGCCAGCATATGGCAGGGCCACTATAATTCACCCCTCCACTTT,CASIWQGHYNSPLHF
TRBJ2-2,TRBV19,few,TRBD2,TGTGCCACTTCACTAGCGGGGGTTAACACCGGGGAGCTGTTTTTT,CATSLAGVNTGELFF
TRBJ2-5,TRBV25-1,.,.,TGTGCCGTCTCCTCCGAGGGACTGATTAAAGAGACCCAGTACTTC,CAVSSEGLIKETQYF
TRBJ2-4,TRBV2,many,.,TGTGCCAGCAGTGAAAAAAACATTCAGTACTTC,CASSEKNIQYF
TRBJ1-4,TRBV11-2,.,.,TGTGCCAGCAGCTCCAGGGGAGCAACTAATGAAAAACTGTTTTTT,CASSSRGATNEKLFF
TRBJ2-3,TRBV5-4,many,.,TGTGCCAGCAGCTTGGAGGCGGCCAGCACAGATACGCAGTATTTT,CASSLEAASTDTQYF
TRBJ2-5,TRBV29-1,many,.,TGCAGCGCGTTTGACTTGCAAGAGACCCAGTACTTC,CSAFDLQETQYF
TRBJ2-5,TRBV3-1,many,TRBD2,TGTGCCAGCAGCTACGGGACTAGCGGGGCAGAGACCCAGTACTTC,CASSYGTSGAETQYF
TRBJ1-2,TRBV20-1,medium-sized,.,TGCAGTGCTAGCTCTAACTATGGCTACACCTTC,CSASSNYGYTF
TRBJ2-7,TRBV10-2,once,.,TGCGCCAGCAGTGATCGCCCGGGCTACGAGCAGTACTTC,CASSDRPGYEQYF
TRBJ2-1,TRBV10-3,.,.,TGTGCCATCAGTGAGACCGACAATGAGCAGTTCTTC,CAISETDNEQFF
TRBJ1-1,TRBV4-1,many,TRBD1,TGCGCCAGCAGCCAAGATGGGACAGGTGAAATGAACACTGAAGCTTTCTTT,CASSQDGTGEMNTEAFF
TRBJ2-2,TRBV11-2,many,.,TGTGCCAGCAGCCCCGCTGATCCGAACACCGGGGAGCTGTTTTTT,CASSPADPNTGELFF
TRBJ2-5,TRBV7-2,many,TRBD1,TGTGCCAGCAGCTTAGACAGGGGGTGGCAAGAGACCCAGTACTTC,CASSLDRGWQETQYF
TRBJ1-2,TRBV5-1,.,TRBD1,TGCGCCAGCAGCTTCGAAGGACAGGGTAATGGCTACACCTTC,CASSFEGQGNGYTF
TRBJ2-7,TRBV6-4,many,.,TGTGCCAGCAGACAGGGCGACGAGCAGTACTTC,CASRQGDEQYF
TRBJ2-1,TRBV10-3,.,TRBD2,TGTGCCATTCTAGCGGGAGAAGAAGATGAGCAGTTCTTC,CAILAGEEDEQFF
TRBJ2-5,TRBV4-2,many,.,TGTGCCAGCAGCCAAGATGTGGGGGCGCGAGAGACCCAGTACTTC,CASSQDVGARETQYF
TRBJ2-2,TRBV5-8,many,.,TGTGCCAGCAGCTTTTCCGTTAGGTTGACCGGGGAGCTGTTTTTT,CASSFSVRLTGELFF
TRBJ2-3,TRBV29-1,many,TRBD1,TGCAGCGTCGCACAGGGACAGGGGATAGTTAGCACAGATACGCAGTATTTT,CSVAQGQGIVSTDTQYF
TRBJ2-3,TRBV6-5,many,TRBD2,TGTGCCAGCAAAGCGGGAGGGACAGATACGCAGTATTTT,CASKAGGTDTQYF
TRBJ2-1,TRBV11-2,many,.,TGTGCCAGCAGCATCAATCGGAGGGGGAAGTTCTTC,CASSINRRGKFF
TRBJ2-3,TRBV7-2,many,.,TGTGCCAGCAGCTTAGATGGGGGGGATACGCAGTATTTT,CASSLDGGDTQYF
TRBJ1-1,TRBV4-1,many,TRBD1,TGCGCCAGCAGCGGCGGGACAGGGAGCACTGAAGCTTTCTTT,CASSGGTGSTEAFF
TRBJ2-3,TRBV6-5,medium-sized,.,TGTGCCAGCAGTTACTCCCCTCAATTAGCGGCCAGCACAGATACGCAGTATTTT,CASSYSPQLAASTDTQYF
TRBJ2-2,TRBV28,.,.,TGTGCCAGCATGGGGCTGAACACCGGGGAGCTGTTTTTT,CASMGLNTGELFF
TRBJ1-2,TRBV7-2,many,.,TGTGCCAGCAGCTTGTTAGGATCCCACGGGGTATATGGCTACACCTTC,CASSLLGSHGVYGYTF
TRBJ1-5,TRBV27,.,TRBD1,TGTGCCAGCAGTTTATGGGGGACAGACGTTAGAAATCAGCCCCAGCATTTT,CASSLWGTDVRNQPQHF
TRBJ2-1,TRBV2,.,TRBD1,TGTGCCAGCAGTGATATGACAGGGAACAATGAGCAGTTCTTC,CASSDMTGNNEQFF
TRBJ2-7,TRBV10-3,.,TRBD1,TGTGCCATCAGTGCCTGGGACAGGGGGAACGAGCAGTACTTC,CAISAWDRGNEQYF
TRBJ2-7,TRBV6-5,few,.,TGTGCCAGCAGTTACTCGGTCACAGGGTCCCACGAGCAGTACTTC,CASSYSVTGSHEQYF
TRBJ2-1,TRBV6-5,many,TRBD2,TGTGCCAGCGGAACTAGCGGGACAAACAATGAGCAGTTCTTC,CASGTSGTNNEQFF
TRBJ2-2,TRBV18,few,.,TGTGCCAGCTCACCGTCGGGGGGCTCGAACACCGGGGAGCTGTTTTTT,CASSPSGGSNTGELFF
TRBJ2-6,TRBV5-1,many,.,TGCGCCAGCACCGACTTAGGGGGTCCTGGGGCCAACGTCCTGACTTTC,CASTDLGGPGANVLTF
TRBJ1-6,TRBV5-6,many,.,TGTGCCAGCAGCTTGGTCGGCGGCTATAATTCACCCCTCCACTTT,CASSLVGGYNSPLHF
TRBJ2-7,TRBV19,many,.,TGTGCCAGTAGCGGGTCCCGAACCCTACACGCTAAGAGGGGATACGAGCAGTACTTC,CASSGSRTLHAKRGYEQYF
TRBJ1-5,TRBV3-1,few,.,TGTGCCAGCAGCCCCGCCGGGGACGGCAATCAGCCCCAGCATTTT,CASSPAGDGNQPQHF
TRBJ2-1,TRBV6-5,few,TRBD2,TGTGCCAGCAGAACTACTAGCGGGAGGGCCCGTGAGCAGTTCTTC,CASRTTSGRAREQFF
TRBJ2-5,TRBV3-1,.,.,TGTGCCAGCAGCCAAGCGGCTAGCGATCCCCACCAGTACTTC,CASSQAASDPHQYF
TRBJ1-5,TRBV18,many,.,TGTGCCAGCTCATATGATAGCAATCAGCCCCAGCATTTT,CASSYDSNQPQHF
TRBJ2-5,TRBV5-5,.,.,TGTGCCAGCAGCATTCTAAGTGAGACCCAGTACTTC,CASSILSETQYF
TRBJ2-7,TRBV20-1,many,TRBD2,TGCAGTGCGCTAGGGACTAGCTCGTCCTACGAGCAGTACTTC,CSALGTSSSYEQYF
TRBJ2-5,TRBV12-3/TRBV12-4,.,TRBD2,TGTGCCAGCAGCCGAGCGGGATTACAAGAGACCCAGTACTTC,CASSRAGLQETQYF
TRBJ1-6,TRBV13,few,TRBD1,TGTGTCAGCAGCTTAATCGGCCCGGACAGGGAGAAATCACCCCTCCACTTT,CVSSLIGPDREKSPLHF
TRBJ2-5,TRBV10-3,many,.,TGTGCCATCAGTGAGGCCCCACCCCAAGAGACCCAGTACTTC,CAISEAPPQETQYF
TRBJ2-1,TRBV4-3,large,.,TGCGCCAGCAGCCAAGGCCGGGATTACAATGAGCAGTTCTTC,CASSQGRDYNEQFF
TRBJ2-7,TRBV20-1,many,TRBD1,TGCAGTGCAACGGGAGCACCCACAGGGGGCCGGGAGCAGTACTTC,CSATGAPTGGREQYF
TRBJ2-2,TRBV5-5,many,.,TGTGCCAGCAGCTTGGCCGGGGTCGGGGAGCTGTTTTTT,CASSLAGVGELFF